The 10 T cell receptor beta chains below were found in one sample sequenced in a study of T cell changes during pregnancy in multiple sclerosis. Clones were read by immunoSEQ multiplex PCR, and TCRdb kept only the in-frame ones, dropping some. This sample has about 33,000 clones, with roughly nine tenths found just once. The specimen was CD4+ T cells from peripheral blood mononuclear cells, collected in the third trimester of pregnancy. The receptors shown here come from a female donor in good health, enrolled as a control in a pregnancy study.

This sequence joins TRBV6-5 and TRBJ2-3, with TRBD1 matching over 7 bases. The CDR3 loop spans 15 amino acids. After removal of 2 bases from V and 1 base from J, the junction contained 3 bases not matched to a gene. Germline V lookup: CDR1 MNHEY, CDR2 SVGAGI. The CDR3 DNA follows: TGTGCCAGCAGTTACAAGGGGGCACGCACAGATACGCAGTATTTT. Encoded protein: CASSYKGARTDTQYF.

The rearrangement joins TRBV30 to TRBJ1-5; D gene unclear. CDR3 length: 13 residues. V dropped 8 bases and J dropped 5 bases, with 16 bases sitting between them. Per the germline V gene, CDR1 is GTSNPN and CDR2 is SVGIG (reference sequence). CDR3 loop: CARSERAHQPQHF. The DNA of the CDR3 is TGTGCCCGGTCAGAGAGGGCCCATCAGCCCCAGCATTTT.

The chain is built from TRBV7-6 and TRBJ2-7; 7 nucleotides match TRBD1. The CDR3 runs 15 residues. The ends lost 7 bases at V and 0 bases at J; junction bases unmatched: 9. From germline, CDR1 is SGHVS and CDR2 FNYEAQ. The CDR3: CASTPQGDSSYEQYF. The CDR3 DNA follows: TGTGCCAGCACCCCCCAAGGGGACAGCTCCTACGAGCAGTACTTC.

This clone showed up just a few times. The chain has TRBV7-2 and TRBJ2-2, with D maybe TRBD1 (6 bases). Deletions cut 1 base from V and 4 bases from J, with 13 bases between. CDR3 length: 16 residues. Per germline, CDR1 SGHTA and CDR2 FQGNSA. The CDR3 DNA is TGTGCCAGCAGCTTAGTCCCAGGGGCGGGCACCGGGGAGCTGTTTTTT. Translation gives CASSLVPGAGTGELFF.

Only one count was recorded for this clone. One junction end does not reproduce the germline sequence, and a read error may be involved. This rearrangement joins TRBV2 to TRBJ2-3; 11 bases are shared with TRBD2. Germline assignment: CDR1 SNHLY and CDR2 FYNNEI. This CDR3 is 14 amino acids long. In nucleotides, the CDR3 is TGCGGGGCTAGCGGGGGGCCTGGCACAGATACGCAGTATTTT. It encodes CGASGGPGTDTQYF.

The sample holds one count of this clone. The rearrangement uses TRBV28 and TRBJ1-5; D is perhaps TRBD1 (6 bases). The CDR3 length is 15 residues. Deletions cut 4 bases from V and 3 bases from J, with 13 bases between. Looked up from germline, CDR1 is MDHEN and CDR2 is SYDVKM. This CDR3 is CASSSPDRINQPQHF. CDR3 in DNA: TGTGCCAGCAGTTCTCCGGACAGAATCAATCAGCCCCAGCATTTT. Full variable domain (outside the CDR3, taken from reference TRBV28 and TRBJ1-5): DVKVTQSSRYLVKRTGEKVFLECVQDMDHENMFWYRQDPGLGLRLIYFSYDVKMKEKGDIPEGYSVSREKKERFSLILESASTNQTSMYLCASSSPDRINQPQHFGDGTRLSIL.

The chain has TRBV5-1 and TRBJ2-5; D perhaps matches TRBD2 (5 bases). V lost 7 bases to trimming and J lost 3 bases, with 13 bases between them. Germline V gene sequence: CDR1 SGHRS, CDR2 YFSETQ. The length of the CDR3 is 13 residues. Written as DNA, the CDR3 is TGCGCCAGCGCCGGGTCGGGGAAAGAGACCCAGTACTTC. It translates to CASAGSGKETQYF.

The chain carries TRBV6-5 and TRBJ1-5; no definite D call. V was shortened by 8 bases and J by 0 bases, with 11 bases between the two germline ends. The CDR3 covers 14 residues. Germline loops: CDR1 MNHEY, CDR2 SVGAGI. For the CDR3, the DNA is TGTGCCAGCGGGAGAGGGCATAGCAATCAGCCCCAGCATTTT. It specifies CASGRGHSNQPQHF.

This chain connects TRBV7-9 to TRBJ2-7, with TRBD2 as a possible D gene (5 bases). Germline assignment: CDR1 SEHNR and CDR2 FQNEAQ (reference sequence). V was trimmed by 3 bases and J by 6 bases, leaving 9 bases between them. The CDR3 spans 12 residues. In nucleotides, the CDR3 is TGTGCCAGCAGCTTCCTTCGGGGCGAGCAGTACTTC. It translates to CASSFLRGEQYF.

The CDR3 DNA is TGTGCCAGCAGCGAAGACCCGGAGCCACCCCTCCACTTT. Encoded protein: CASSEDPEPPLHF. The rearrangement joins TRBV9 to TRBJ1-6; D gene ambiguous. The V end was cut by 3 bases, the J end by 11 bases, with 12 bases between. The CDR3 runs to 13 residues. Germline V gives CDR1 SGDLS, CDR2 YYNGEE.